What follows describes a single TCR beta chain. This table comes from immunoSEQ multiplex PCR, and its TCRdb copy is limited to in-frame clones, with some not included. Found here are around 150,000 clones, approximately 90% of them singletons; the top ten hold 12%. CDR1 and CDR2 from the germline V gene are MNHEY and SVGAGI. The CDR3 sequence is 11 residues long. Deletions cut 8 bases from V and 6 bases from J, with 10 bases between. This sample was taken from a study of control samples from healthy donors and cancer patients. The sequence derives from a man in his thirties or forties in good health. The chain carries TRBV6-5 and TRBJ1-1; D not resolved. Sequencing used blood. CDR3: CASGRRSEAFF. The CDR3, as DNA: TGTGCCAGCGGCAGGAGGTCTGAAGCTTTCTTT.